The T cell receptor beta chain described here comes from a study of a mutant IDH1 vaccine in newly diagnosed glioma. Study background: Patients previously underwent radiotherapy, temozolomide, or both, and most underwent both.

Generated by immunoSEQ multiplex PCR, the TCRdb table keeps only in-frame clones and is missing some. The sample shows around 30,000 clones, around 90% of them seen only once. Time point in this sample: week 47, end of study. With topical imiquimod, each dose of the vaccine consisted of 300 ug of mutant IDH1 20-mer peptide. Patients had eight vaccinations, in weeks 1, 3, 5, 7, 11, 15, 19 and 23. New astrocytomas of WHO grade 3 or 4 that were IDH1-mutant and ATRX-lost were found in the donors. This clone was observed a few times. Its antigen remains unidentified. CDR1 MNHNS and CDR2 SASEGT come from the germline V gene. Trimming pared 5 bases from V and 3 bases from J, leaving 15 bases between. This CDR3 has 15 residues. Study observations and caveats: Pseudoprogression seemed unrelated to changes in top peripheral T cell clonotypes.

The sequencing used PBMCs, collected from a glioma patient whose treatment included an IDH1 peptide vaccine. The chain combines TRBV6-1 with TRBJ2-3, with D perhaps TRBD1 (6 bases). The clonotype originates from a man aged 40-55 years with glioma. CDR3 region: CASSPAGVGTDTQYF. The CDR3 DNA sequence: TGTGCCAGCAGTCCCGCAGGGGTAGGGACAGATACGCAGTATTTT.